The 30 T cell receptor beta chains presented below share a single source sample, sequenced in a study of graft-versus-host responses after intestinal transplantation. Profiled with immunoSEQ multiplex PCR; TCRdb holds only in-frame clones, not every one. The repertoire holds about 43,000 clones, with over 85% as singletons. Specimen: PBMCs, collected approximately 340 days after intestinal transplant. These receptors originate from a human patient who received an intestinal transplant, so some T cells may come from the graft donor.

The rearrangement joins TRBV7-9 to TRBJ2-3; 16 positions agree with TRBD2. The CDR3 has 18 residues. CDR1 and CDR2 (germline): SEHNR, FQNEAQ (reference sequence). The J segment lost 5 bases and the V segment lost 5 bases, leaving 10 bases of the junction unmatched. CDR3 loop: CASSPGTSGRGFGDTQYF. In nucleotides, the CDR3 is TGTGCCAGCAGCCCTGGGACTAGCGGGAGGGGGTTTGGAGATACGCAGTATTTT.

This rearrangement joins TRBV7-9 to TRBJ2-7; perhaps TRBD2 as D (5 bases). CDR1 and CDR2 (germline): SEHNR, FQNEAQ (reference sequence). V lost 1 base and J lost 6, with 10 bases in between. The CDR3 is 13 residues long. This chain's CDR3 is CASSLVIRGEQYF. In DNA form, the CDR3 reads TGTGCCAGCAGCTTAGTTATTCGGGGCGAGCAGTACTTC.

As to this clone: The junction differs from germline at one of its ends, possibly a read error. The V call is TRBV14, the J call TRBJ1-3; 9 positions agree with TRBD1. Germline-derived CDR1 and CDR2 are SGHDN and FVKESK. The CDR3 contains 14 residues. DNA for the CDR3: TGTGCCAGCAGCCCTACGGGACAGGGAAACACCGTATATTTT. The encoded protein is CASSPTGQGNTVYF.

The chain employs TRBV4-2 and TRBJ2-1; 8 bases fit TRBD2. The CDR3 is 17 residues long. CDR1 and CDR2 from the germline V gene are LGHNA and YNFKEQ. The junction had 13 bases not matched to a gene; V was cut back by 3 bases and J by 6 bases. DNA of the CDR3: TGTGCCAGCAGCCACCTAGGGACTAGGGGGGGGGTCAATGAGCAGTTCTTC. As protein: CASSHLGTRGGVNEQFF.

The chain is built from TRBV2 and TRBJ2-5; tentative D call: TRBD2 (6 bases). V shed 3 bases and J shed 3 bases, with 14 bases lying between them. CDR3 length equals 15 residues. CDR1 and CDR2 (germline): SNHLY, FYNNEI. In nucleotides, the CDR3 is TGTGCCAGCAGTGATGGTGGCGGGACGAAAGAGACCCAGTACTTC. Translating it yields CASSDGGGTKETQYF.

This chain joins TRBV18 and TRBJ2-3; D is uncertain. With 2 bases removed from V and 2 bases from J, the gap between germline ends came to 5 bases. The CDR3 is 13 amino acids. Germline loops: CDR1 KGHSH, CDR2 LQKENI. For the CDR3, the DNA is TGTGCCAGCTCACCATCCGCCACAGATACGCAGTATTTT. This sequence encodes CASSPSATDTQYF.

The gene calls are TRBV2 and TRBJ1-4; 7 positions agree with TRBD1. V lost 8 bases and J lost 5; bases outside the gene matches: 5. This CDR3 region has 13 residues. CDR1 is SNHLY, CDR2 FYNNEI, per germline. The CDR3 region is CASDREGNEKLFF. In DNA form, the CDR3 reads TGTGCCAGCGACAGGGAGGGGAATGAAAAACTGTTTTTT.

The V gene is TRBV7-6, the J gene TRBJ2-7; D is perhaps TRBD2 (6 bases). V dropped 5 bases and J dropped 3 bases, with 11 bases sitting between them. The CDR3 contains 13 residues. Germline values: CDR1 SGHVS, CDR2 FNYEAQ. Written as DNA, the CDR3 is TGTGCCAGCAGCGAGGGACTTCTCTACGAGCAGTACTTC. It codes for CASSEGLLYEQYF.

This clone was detected once. V is TRBV19 and J is TRBJ2-1; TRBD1 agrees at 8 bases. This CDR3 spans 15 amino acids. J lost 7 bases, V lost 3 bases, and 8 bases had no gene match. Germline V CDR1 and CDR2: LNHDA, SQIVND (reference sequence). CDR3 sequence reads: CASSIWAGGENEQFF. DNA of the CDR3: TGTGCCAGTAGTATTTGGGCAGGGGGCGAAAATGAGCAGTTCTTC.

The V and J genes are TRBV28 and TRBJ1-4, with D tentatively TRBD1 (5 bases). The CDR3 runs 14 residues. V lost 5 bases and J lost 6, with 13 bases in between. From germline, CDR1 is MDHEN and CDR2 SYDVKM. CDR3 protein: CASSETVLDEKLFF. The CDR3 region has the DNA TGTGCCAGCAGTGAGACAGTTCTTGATGAAAAACTGTTTTTT.

V and J are TRBV6-1 and TRBJ1-5, with 10 bases matching TRBD1. V lost 8 bases and J lost 0; bases outside the gene matches: 1. The CDR3 runs to 14 residues. CDR1 is MNHNS, CDR2 SASEGT, per germline. The chain's CDR3 is CASDRGLSNQPQHF. The CDR3 DNA follows: TGTGCCAGCGACAGGGGGCTTAGCAATCAGCCCCAGCATTTT.

The chain is built from TRBV12-5 and TRBJ2-6; D is undetermined. Germline CDR1 reads LGHNT; CDR2 reads FRNRAP. There are 17 residues in the CDR3. The germline V and J ends were trimmed by 4 bases and 2 bases, with 15 bases remaining between them. CDR3 sequence: CASGSLMVLTGANVLTF. CDR3 DNA: TGTGCTAGTGGTTCCCTAATGGTGCTAACTGGGGCCAACGTCCTGACTTTC.

This clone was seen just once. The chain recombines TRBV6-6 with TRBJ1-1; 7 nucleotides align to TRBD1. There are 15 residues in the CDR3. Trimming removed 10 bases from V and 5 bases from J; junction bases left unmatched: 16. Germline V gives CDR1 MNHNY, CDR2 SVGAGI (reference sequence). The CDR3 DNA is TGTGCCACCCACATGGAGGGGGCTTTTTATACTGAAGCTTTCTTT. Translation: CATHMEGAFYTEAFF.

The V call is TRBV6-5, the J call TRBJ1-5, with D possibly matching TRBD1 (6 bases). Deletions cut 9 bases from V and 3 bases from J, with 12 bases between. The germline gives CDR1 MNHEY, CDR2 SVGAGI. This CDR3 has 13 residues. CDR3 coding DNA: TGTGCCAGTCACGGACAGAACAATCAGCCCCAGCATTTT. This sequence encodes CASHGQNNQPQHF.

The chain employs TRBV5-1 and TRBJ1-3; TRBD1 agrees at 9 bases. The CDR3 is 13 residues long. With V trimmed by 7 bases and J by 2 bases, 1 base remained unmatched. CDR1 is SGHRS, CDR2 YFSETQ, per germline. The CDR3 loop reads CASHRGPGNTIYF. The CDR3, as DNA: TGCGCCAGCCACAGGGGGCCTGGAAACACCATATATTTT.

This clone was observed a single time. CDR3 coding DNA: TGTGCCAGCAGCCCTAATAGTCTAGCGGGAGAGACCCAGTACTTC. It yields the protein CASSPNSLAGETQYF. The rearrangement uses TRBV7-2 and TRBJ2-5, with 8 bases lining up with TRBD2. CDR1 SGHTA and CDR2 FQGNSA come from the germline V gene. V lost 5 bases, J lost 4 bases, and 9 bases stayed unmatched. The CDR3 has 15 amino acids.

The CDR3 sequence: CASSYPGDLSYEQYF. CDR3 in DNA: TGTGCCAGCAGTTACCCAGGGGACCTCTCCTACGAGCAGTACTTC. V and J are TRBV11-2 and TRBJ2-7; D is possibly TRBD1 (6 bases). The V gene lost 6 bases and the J gene lost 0 bases, with 15 bases spanning the gap. This CDR3 is built from 15 residues. The germline gives CDR1 SGHAT, CDR2 FQNNGV.

This rearrangement joins TRBV11-2 to TRBJ2-7; a weak D match, TRBD1 (5 bases). Germline V lookup: CDR1 SGHAT, CDR2 FQNNGV. Deletions cut 4 bases from V and 6 bases from J, with 10 bases between. This CDR3 comprises 12 residues. The CDR3 here is CASSSQGPEQYF. In DNA form, the CDR3 reads TGTGCCAGCAGCTCCCAGGGTCCCGAGCAGTACTTC.

The CDR3 DNA follows: TGTGCCAGCAGCTTGTGGGGGCTTTTTGGAAACACCATATATTTT. This translates into CASSLWGLFGNTIYF. The chain has TRBV5-6 and TRBJ1-3; maybe TRBD1 (6 bases). The CDR3 is 15 amino acids. Trimming removed 1 base at V and 3 bases at J, with 11 bases between. The germline gives CDR1 SGHDT, CDR2 YYEEEE.

The chain is built from TRBV7-9 and TRBJ1-2; D is possibly TRBD1 (6 bases). CDR3 size: 13 residues. Trimming pared 5 bases from V and 8 bases from J, leaving 15 bases between. Germline-derived CDR1 and CDR2 are SEHNR and FQNEAQ (reference sequence). CDR3 protein: CASSLNREWGYTF. In nucleotides, the CDR3 is TGTGCCAGCAGCCTAAACAGGGAATGGGGCTACACCTTC. The whole variable domain, filled in from reference TRBV7-9 and TRBJ1-2, reads DTGVSQNPRHKITKRGQNVTFRCDPISEHNRLYWYRQTLGQGPEFLTYFQNEAQLEKSRLLSDRFSAERPKGSFSTLEIQRTEQGDSAMYLCASSLNREWGYTFGSGTRLTVV.

V and J are TRBV29-1 and TRBJ2-1, with D perhaps TRBD2 (6 bases). This CDR3 has 13 residues. CDR1 is SQVTM and CDR2 is ANQGSEA in the germline V gene. V dropped 4 bases and J dropped 2 bases, with 9 bases sitting between them. Here the CDR3 reads CSVGRETYNEQFF. The CDR3 DNA reads TGCAGCGTTGGACGGGAGACCTACAATGAGCAGTTCTTC.

V is TRBV28 and J is TRBJ2-5, with 8 bases that match TRBD2. The CDR3 loop spans 13 amino acids. The V gene's germline CDR1 is MDHEN and CDR2 SYDVKM. After removal of 3 bases from V and 5 bases from J, the junction contained 2 bases not matched to a gene. In DNA, the CDR3 is TGTGCCAGCAGTTTTACGGGAGGGGAGACCCAGTACTTC. Its protein is CASSFTGGETQYF.

V usage is TRBV14 and J usage is TRBJ1-2; unclear D gene. The CDR3 is made up of 15 amino acids. Germline V CDR1 and CDR2: SGHDN, FVKESK. Trimming left V 1 base short and J 2 bases short, with 11 bases between. CDR3 loop: CASSQAYKPNYGYTF. DNA for the CDR3: TGTGCCAGCAGCCAAGCGTACAAGCCGAACTATGGCTACACCTTC. Supplemented by reference TRBV14 and TRBJ1-2, the full variable domain reads EAGVTQFPSHSVIEKGQTVTLRCDPISGHDNLYWYRRVMGKEIKFLLHFVKESKQDESGMPNNRFLAERTGGTYSTLKVQPAELEDSGVYFCASSQAYKPNYGYTFGSGTRLTVV.

V and J are TRBV28 and TRBJ2-6; TRBD1 is a possible D gene (6 bases). The V end lost 7 bases, the J end lost 0 bases, and 13 bases lay between the germline ends. This CDR3 has 16 amino acids. In germline, CDR1 is MDHEN, CDR2 SYDVKM. CDR3 residues: CASNQQGSSGANVLTF. CDR3 bases: TGTGCCAGCAACCAACAGGGTTCCTCTGGGGCCAACGTCCTGACTTTC.

The genes are TRBV6-6 and TRBJ2-7, with D possibly TRBD1 on 6 matching bases. This CDR3 has 12 amino acids. Trimming took off 2 bases at V and 5 bases at J, with 7 bases between the two ends. Germline lookup yields CDR1 MNHNY and CDR2 SVGAGI (reference sequence). CDR3 coding DNA: TGTGCCAGCAGTTACCCAGGGGACGAGCAGTACTTC. The encoded protein is CASSYPGDEQYF.

The rearrangement joins TRBV6-1 to TRBJ1-5; tentative D call: TRBD1 (6 bases). Trimming pared 6 bases from V and 5 bases from J, leaving 14 bases between. The germline V gene encodes CDR1 MNHNS and CDR2 SASEGT. This CDR3 contains 14 residues. CDR3 sequence: CASRQGARDQPQHF. The CDR3 coding sequence is TGTGCCAGCAGACAGGGAGCCCGGGATCAGCCCCAGCATTTT.

The chain couples TRBV10-3 to TRBJ1-5; D gene ambiguous. This CDR3 comprises 12 residues. CDR1 and CDR2 from the germline V gene are ENHRY and SYGVKD. V was shortened by 0 bases and J by 7 bases, with 4 bases between the two germline ends. CDR3 sequence reads: CAISESGQPQHF. In DNA form, the CDR3 reads TGTGCCATCAGTGAGTCAGGACAGCCCCAGCATTTT.

The chain uses TRBV28 and TRBJ2-4, with D unresolved. V was clipped by 1 base and J by 0 bases, with 10 bases between them. The CDR3 extends over 16 amino acids. The germline CDR1 and CDR2 sequences are MDHEN and SYDVKM. Written as DNA, the CDR3 is TGTGCCAGCAGTTTATCCCCAAAAATAGCCAAAAACATTCAGTACTTC. Encoded protein: CASSLSPKIAKNIQYF. Full variable domain (rest looked up from reference TRBV28 and TRBJ2-4): DVKVTQSSRYLVKRTGEKVFLECVQDMDHENMFWYRQDPGLGLRLIYFSYDVKMKEKGDIPEGYSVSREKKERFSLILESASTNQTSMYLCASSLSPKIAKNIQYFGAGTRLSVL.

The chain links TRBV6-6 to TRBJ2-7; 7 positions agree with TRBD1. V shed 5 bases and J 0 bases; nucleotides not matched to a gene: 7. The CDR3 totals 15 residues. Germline CDR1 is MNHNY and CDR2 is SVGAGI (reference sequence). The CDR3 DNA sequence: TGTGCCAGCAGTACCTGGACAGGCTTCTCCTACGAGCAGTACTTC. It translates to CASSTWTGFSYEQYF.

The J gene is TRBJ2-1, the V gene TRBV7-9; perhaps D is TRBD1 or TRBD2 (5 bases each). The CDR3 contains 15 residues. The germline V gene has CDR1 SEHNR and CDR2 FQNEAQ (reference sequence). Deletions cut 11 bases from V and 5 bases from J, with 22 bases between. As DNA, the CDR3 is TGTGCCGTTCGGGTCGTGGGGGACGTGGACAATGAGCAGTTCTTC. As protein: CAVRVVGDVDNEQFF.